Presented here are 20 T cell receptor beta chains from one specimen sequenced in a study of cytomegalovirus exposure and HLA in healthy donors. This PCR relied on a set of 60 Vbeta primers and 13 Jbeta primers. Repertoires were generated with immunoSEQ multiplex PCR, while TCRdb's copy carries only in-frame clones and drops some. The table lists 55,000 to 80,000 clones, around 75% of them singletons, with around 7.4% in the top ten. The sample comprised PBMCs. Receptors originate from a woman between 25 and 40 years old in good health and CMV-seropositive.

V usage is TRBV9 and J usage is TRBJ2-7; D is uncertain. CDR1 and CDR2 (germline): SGDLS, YYNGEE. The V end was cut by 0 bases, the J end by 5 bases, with 9 bases between. This CDR3 has 13 residues. The CDR3 reads CASSVGDNHEQYF. The CDR3 DNA reads as TGTGCCAGCAGCGTAGGCGACAACCACGAGCAGTACTTC.

The gene calls are TRBV28 and TRBJ2-1; 9 nucleotides line up with TRBD2. The CDR3 is 13 amino acids. Germline V gene data show CDR1 as MDHEN and CDR2 as SYDVKM. V lost 4 bases and J lost 15; bases outside the gene matches: 10. CDR3 nucleotides: TGTGCCAGCAGTTCCGGGACTAGCTTTCTCCCGTTCTTC. Translation: CASSSGTSFLPFF.

The gene calls are TRBV5-4 and TRBJ1-1; D unresolved. Germline values: CDR1 SGHNT, CDR2 YYREEE (reference sequence). The CDR3 length is 14 residues. Trimming left V 4 bases short and J 3 bases short, with 13 bases between. CDR3 region: CASSPDGEDTEAFF. The CDR3 DNA is TGTGCCAGCAGCCCGGACGGGGAGGACACTGAAGCTTTCTTT.

This clone turned up a few times. The chain has TRBV19 and TRBJ2-2; 8 positions agree with TRBD1. The CDR3 is made up of 15 amino acids. V was clipped by 6 bases and J by 6 bases; unmatched bases: 9. Germline assignment: CDR1 LNHDA and CDR2 SQIVND (reference sequence). DNA for the CDR3: TGTGCCAGTAGACCGGACAGGGTGATAGCCGGGGAGCTGTTTTTT. This encodes CASRPDRVIAGELFF. Variable domain in full (rest from reference TRBV19 and TRBJ2-2): DGGITQSPKYLFRKEGQNVTLSCEQNLNHDAMYWYRQDPGQGLRLIYYSQIVNDFQKGDIAEGYSVSREKKESFPLTVTSAQKNPTAFYLCASRPDRVIAGELFFGEGSRLTVL.

In its sample, this clone was seen once. The V gene is TRBV21-1, the J gene TRBJ1-5; whether TRBD1, the table's D call, matches the DNA was not checked. TRBV21-1 is a known pseudogene. This CDR3 comprises 15 residues. The CDR3 loop reads CASSNFSMSNQPQHF. In DNA, the CDR3 is TGTGCCAGCAGCAATTTCAGTATGAGCAATCAGCCCCAGCATTTT.

The rearrangement uses TRBV5-4 and TRBJ1-2, with D hard to call. The germline V gene encodes CDR1 SGHNT and CDR2 YYREEE (reference sequence). Trimming stripped 3 bases from V and 1 base from J, with 7 bases between. This CDR3 spans 13 amino acids. Here the CDR3 DNA reads TGTGCCAGCAGCTCGCGAGATAACTATGGCTACACCTTC. It yields the protein CASSSRDNYGYTF.

The rearrangement links TRBV28 to TRBJ1-2; D perhaps matches TRBD1 (6 bases). The V and J ends lost 3 bases and 2 bases respectively, with 16 bases between them. This CDR3 has 16 amino acids. Looked up from germline, CDR1 is MDHEN and CDR2 is SYDVKM. The CDR3 DNA follows: TGTGCCAGCAGTTTTGTGAAAGGGGGAACGAACTATGGCTACACCTTC. It yields the protein CASSFVKGGTNYGYTF.

V usage is TRBV4-2 and J usage is TRBJ2-1, with 11 bases that match TRBD2. V trimming: 1 base; J trimming: 7 bases; junction bases outside the gene matches: 9. The CDR3 covers 17 residues. From germline, CDR1 is LGHNA and CDR2 YNFKEQ. Here the CDR3 reads CASSQGPLAGGENEQFF. CDR3 nucleotides: TGTGCCAGCAGCCAAGGCCCCTTAGCGGGAGGGGAGAATGAGCAGTTCTTC.

The V and J genes are TRBV7-2 and TRBJ2-1, with 9 bases that match TRBD2. Germline assignment: CDR1 SGHTA and CDR2 FQGNSA. CDR3 length: 14 amino acids. The V and J ends lost 5 bases and 7 bases, in that order; junction bases with no gene match: 6. The CDR3, as DNA: TGTGCCAGCAGCCCGACTAGCGGTCGGAATGAGCAGTTCTTC. Protein product: CASSPTSGRNEQFF.

This clone was observed a handful of times. CDR3 protein: CASSQEPGARELFF. CDR3 sequence (DNA): TGCGCCAGCAGCCAAGAACCAGGGGCTAGGGAGCTGTTTTTT. The J gene is TRBJ2-2, the V gene TRBV4-1; TRBD1 is a possible D gene (6 bases). Per the germline V gene, CDR1 is MGHRA and CDR2 is YSYEKL. Trimming removed 0 bases from V and 9 bases from J, with 11 bases in between. The CDR3 runs 14 residues.

The CDR3 loop is CASSEQVLPYEQYF. The DNA of the CDR3 is TGTGCCAGCAGTGAGCAGGTCCTTCCCTACGAGCAGTACTTC. The rearrangement links TRBV2 to TRBJ2-7, with no clear D. There are 14 residues in the CDR3. CDR1 and CDR2 (germline): SNHLY, FYNNEI. V was trimmed by 3 bases and J by 2 bases, leaving 11 bases between them.

This rearrangement joins TRBV9 to TRBJ2-5, with 16 bases matching TRBD2. The V segment lost 2 bases and the J segment 1 base; nucleotides outside the gene matches: 14. The CDR3 spans 21 residues. CDR1 and CDR2 from the germline V gene are SGDLS and YYNGEE. For the CDR3, the DNA is TGTGCCAGCAGCGTTGCTTCCCCCGGGACTAGCGGGAGGGGGGGCCAAGAGACCCAGTACTTC. It codes for CASSVASPGTSGRGGQETQYF.

V and J are TRBV27 and TRBJ1-1; D is undetermined. The ends were cut back, 3 bases at V and 1 base at J, with 6 bases in the middle. The germline gives CDR1 MNHEY, CDR2 SMNVEV (reference sequence). This CDR3 has 13 amino acids. The CDR3 DNA reads as TGTGCCAGCAGTTTTTTCGGGAACACTGAAGCTTTCTTT. It is translated as CASSFFGNTEAFF.

The chain carries TRBV5-1 and TRBJ1-1; 7 bases are shared with TRBD1. The CDR3 length is 18 residues. Germline V gene sequence: CDR1 SGHRS, CDR2 YFSETQ. Trimming at V came to 7 bases and at J to 4 bases, leaving 22 bases not matched to a gene. CDR3 nucleotides: TGCGCCAGCGGGCAGACAGGGCCTTGGGACGAGTACTTCACTGAAGCTTTCTTT. As protein: CASGQTGPWDEYFTEAFF.

The rearrangement links TRBV4-3 to TRBJ1-6, with 7 bases identical to TRBD1. V shed 0 bases, J shed 0 bases, and the junction held 14 bases outside the gene matches. The germline V gene encodes CDR1 LGHNA and CDR2 YSLEER. The CDR3 is made up of 21 amino acids. CDR3: CASSQDLSEGALSSYNSPLHF. CDR3 nucleotide sequence: TGCGCCAGCAGCCAAGATCTGTCTGAGGGGGCCTTGAGCTCCTATAATTCACCCCTCCACTTT.

The gene calls are TRBV6-1 and TRBJ2-7; D is perhaps TRBD1 (5 bases). Germline lookup yields CDR1 MNHNS and CDR2 SASEGT. Deletions cut 4 bases from V and 6 bases from J, with 13 bases between. CDR3 length: 13 amino acids. Here the CDR3 DNA reads TGTGCCAGCAGTGTAAGGGGAATTCGCGAGCAGTACTTC. Protein sequence: CASSVRGIREQYF.

The V and J genes are TRBV7-3 and TRBJ2-3, with 9 bases aligning to TRBD1. The germline V gene has CDR1 SGHTA and CDR2 FQGTGA. The CDR3 extends over 20 amino acids. The trim removed 5 bases at V and 1 base at J, leaving 19 bases unmatched. The CDR3 sequence is CASSPLPGTGRGGGTDTQYF. The CDR3 coding sequence is TGTGCCAGCAGCCCCTTACCCGGGACAGGGAGGGGTGGTGGCACAGATACGCAGTATTTT. Full variable domain (remainder filled in from reference TRBV7-3 and TRBJ2-3): GAGVSQTPSNKVTEKGKYVELRCDPISGHTALYWYRQSLGQGPEFLIYFQGTGAADDSGLPNDRFFAVRPEGSVSTLKIQRTERGDSAVYLCASSPLPGTGRGGGTDTQYFGPGTRLTVL.

This clone has only one observation. The chain has TRBV6-5 and TRBJ1-5, with 11 bases matching TRBD1. The CDR3 is 13 amino acids. The germline V gene encodes CDR1 MNHEY and CDR2 SVGAGI. V lost 10 bases and J lost 5; bases outside the gene matches: 4. The CDR3 DNA is TGTGCCACCCGGGACAGGGGGGATCAGCCCCAGCATTTT. Translation gives CATRDRGDQPQHF.

V is TRBV2 and J is TRBJ2-5; 10 nucleotides align to TRBD2. CDR1 and CDR2 from the germline V gene are SNHLY and FYNNEI. V shed 2 bases and J 5 bases; nucleotides not matched to a gene: 8. This CDR3 is built from 16 residues. CDR3: CASSEPSGRFWETQYF. DNA for the CDR3: TGTGCCAGCAGTGAACCTAGCGGGAGATTTTGGGAGACCCAGTACTTC.

To note about this clone: At one boundary the junction diverges from the germline segment, which might be a read error. The chain uses TRBV7-8 and TRBJ1-1; D is perhaps TRBD1 (5 bases). Germline V lookup: CDR1 SGHVS, CDR2 FQNEAQ. This CDR3 is built from 15 residues. The CDR3 spells CASSLGATVLPNGVF. The CDR3 DNA reads as TGTGCCAGCAGCTTAGGGGCGACAGTCTTACCGAACGGTGTTTTT.